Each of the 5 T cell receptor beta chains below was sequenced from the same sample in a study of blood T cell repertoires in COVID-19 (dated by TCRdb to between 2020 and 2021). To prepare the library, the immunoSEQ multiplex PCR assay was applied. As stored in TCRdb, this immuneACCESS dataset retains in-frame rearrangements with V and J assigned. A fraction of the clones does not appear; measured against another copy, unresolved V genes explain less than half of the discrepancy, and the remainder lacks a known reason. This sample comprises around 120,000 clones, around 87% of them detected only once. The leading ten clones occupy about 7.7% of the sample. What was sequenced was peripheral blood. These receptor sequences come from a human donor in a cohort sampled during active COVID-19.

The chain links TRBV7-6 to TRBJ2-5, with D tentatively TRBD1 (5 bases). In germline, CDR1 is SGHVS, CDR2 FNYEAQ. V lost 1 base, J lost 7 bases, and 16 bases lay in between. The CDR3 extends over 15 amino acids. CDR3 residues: CASSLVRGDSGTQYF. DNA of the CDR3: TGTGCCAGCAGCTTAGTTAGGGGTGACTCTGGGACCCAGTACTTC.

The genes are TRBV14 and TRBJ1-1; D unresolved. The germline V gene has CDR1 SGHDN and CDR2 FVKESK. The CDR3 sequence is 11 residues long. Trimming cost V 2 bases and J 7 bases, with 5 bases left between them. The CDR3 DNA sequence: TGTGCCAGCAGCCAAACAGTTGAAGCTTTCTTT. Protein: CASSQTVEAFF.

Written as DNA, the CDR3 is TGCGCCAGCAGCAAGGACAGTGCCCAAGAGACCCAGTACTTC. Encoded protein: CASSKDSAQETQYF. The chain carries TRBV5-1 and TRBJ2-5; perhaps TRBD1 as D (6 bases). Germline CDR1 and CDR2: SGHRS and YFSETQ. V dropped 4 bases and J dropped 1 base, with 11 bases sitting between them. The CDR3 spans 14 residues. Combining the CDR3 with reference TRBV5-1 and TRBJ2-5 gives the whole variable domain KAGVTQTPRYLIKTRGQQVTLSCSPISGHRSVSWYQQTPGQGLQFLFEYFSETQRNKGNFPGRFSGRQFSNSRSEMNVSTLELGDSALYLCASSKDSAQETQYFGPGTRLLVL.

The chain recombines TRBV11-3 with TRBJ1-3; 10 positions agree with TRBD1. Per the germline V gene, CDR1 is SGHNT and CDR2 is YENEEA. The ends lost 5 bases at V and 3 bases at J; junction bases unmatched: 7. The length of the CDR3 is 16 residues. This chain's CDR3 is CASSAGQGVNGNTIYF. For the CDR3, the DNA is TGTGCCAGCAGCGCTGGACAGGGGGTAAATGGAAACACCATATATTTT.

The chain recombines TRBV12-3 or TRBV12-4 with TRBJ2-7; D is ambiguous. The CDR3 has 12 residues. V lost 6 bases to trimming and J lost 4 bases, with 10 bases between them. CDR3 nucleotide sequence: TGTGCCAGCAGATCTCAACATTACGAGCAGTACTTC. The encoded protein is CASRSQHYEQYF.